The present T cell receptor beta chain was sequenced within a study of T cell changes during pregnancy in multiple sclerosis. The data were produced by immunoSEQ multiplex PCR, yet TCRdb's version contains in-frame clones alone and is incomplete. The sample contains about 20,000 clones, 75% to 90% of which appear only once. The ends were cut back, 1 base at V and 2 bases at J, with 11 bases in the middle. CDR1 MNHNY and CDR2 SVGAGI come from the germline V gene (reference sequence). The CDR3 runs to 15 residues. V is TRBV6-6 and J is TRBJ1-2; D is possibly TRBD1 (6 bases). The TCR originated in a female donor in good health, enrolled as a control in a pregnancy study. The sample was CD8+ T cells from peripheral blood mononuclear cells, taken after pregnancy. CDR3 nucleotides: TGTGCCAGCAGTTACTGGACAGATTACAACTATGGCTACACCTTC. Translation: CASSYWTDYNYGYTF.